The sequence of this T cell receptor beta chain was determined in a study of blood T cell repertoires in COVID-19. Original processing notes: Amplified reference gene primers provided the basis for estimating nucleated cell counts. Generated by immunoSEQ multiplex PCR, the TCRdb table keeps only in-frame clones and is missing some. V and J calls and clone size are those listed in that table; D and trimming were worked out from the DNA. The sample consists of about 200,000 clones, roughly 80% of them appearing once. V lost 5 bases to trimming and J lost 3 bases; unmatched junction nucleotides: 6. Germline V gene data show CDR1 as SEHNR and CDR2 as FQNEAQ (reference sequence). CDR3 length: 15 residues. This clone was recorded once.

The TCR comes from a human donor in a cohort sampled during active COVID-19. What was sequenced was peripheral blood. The chain has TRBV7-9 and TRBJ2-7; 11 bases align to TRBD1. Here the CDR3 DNA reads TGTGCCAGCAGCGCCGCGGGACAGGGGGGCTACGAGCAGTACTTC. Its protein is CASSAAGQGGYEQYF.